Presented here are 21 T cell receptor beta chains from one specimen sequenced in a study of T cell repertoires in cytomegalovirus infection (dated by TCRdb to between 2017 and 2020). The sample was run on an Illumina HiSeq 1500. TCRdb reanalyzed the raw reads on its own, using fastp at Q25 for trimming and MiXCR for clone calling, and kept in-frame beta chains. A single entry per CDR3 protein holds the most common genes and DNA from its merged rows. The sample profile shows about 310,000 distinct CDR3 sequences; just under 25% of them were found once. The top ten hold 13% of the sample. These receptors are not linked to any known antigen. This specimen's treatment or condition label, per the study, means: in vitro stimulation with specific CMV peptide epitopes to enrich CMV-specific T cells. The sequencing used cultured PBMCs, collected from culture after CMV antigen stimulation. The receptors derive from a human donor in good health (CMV status not recorded). Some clones in this sample may be carry-over from other donors' samples.

Many counts were recorded for this clonotype. The chain is built from TRBV4-1 and TRBJ1-4; 8 bases match TRBD1. The CDR3 spans 16 residues. With V trimmed by 4 bases and J by 7 bases, 11 bases remained unmatched. Germline V lookup: CDR1 MGHRA, CDR2 YSYEKL. The CDR3 loop reads CASSRAVTGVREKLFF. CDR3 DNA sequence: TGCGCCAGCAGCCGAGCGGTGACAGGGGTCCGTGAAAAACTGTTTTTT.

For the CDR3, the DNA is TGTGCCACCACGCGTAGCGGGAGGGCCCCCTACAATGAGCAGTTCTTC. This gives the protein CATTRSGRAPYNEQFF. V and J are TRBV19 and TRBJ2-1, with 11 bases lining up with TRBD2. From germline, CDR1 is LNHDA and CDR2 SQIVND (reference sequence). V shed 10 bases, J shed 2 bases, and the junction held 10 bases outside the gene matches. The CDR3 runs to 16 residues.

This clonotype was seen a few times. The gene calls are TRBV19 and TRBJ1-1, with no clear D. V was pared by 6 bases and J by 4 bases, with 18 bases between. Per the germline V gene, CDR1 is LNHDA and CDR2 is SQIVND (reference sequence). This CDR3 contains 15 residues. CDR3: CASRPNPTRGTEAFF. CDR3 nucleotides: TGTGCCAGTAGGCCAAACCCAACCCGTGGCACTGAAGCTTTCTTT.

This clonotype was observed a few times. V and J are TRBV24-1 and TRBJ2-5; 11 nucleotides agree with TRBD2. The CDR3 spans 14 residues. Germline V gene data show CDR1 as KGHDR and CDR2 as SFDVKD. Unmatched junction bases numbered 2, after V lost 4 bases and J lost 5 bases. The CDR3 loop is CATSELAGAETQYF. In DNA, the CDR3 is TGTGCCACCAGTGAACTAGCGGGAGCGGAGACCCAGTACTTC.

Remarks on this clonotype: Being one base from a much bigger clone, this may be a read error. This sequence joins TRBV19 and TRBJ1-2; 8 bases are shared with TRBD1. There are 15 residues in the CDR3. Germline V gene lookup returns CDR1 LNHDA and CDR2 SQIVND (reference sequence). With 4 bases clipped from V and 5 bases from J, the junction kept 9 bases outside the gene matches. Here the CDR3 DNA reads TGTGCCAGTAGTACCCAGAGGACAGGGAGATATGGCTACACCTTC. This codes for CASSTQRTGRYGYTF. The full variable domain, its missing parts supplied by reference TRBV19 and TRBJ1-2, is DGGITQSPKYLFRKEGQNVTLSCEQNLNHDAMYWYRQDPGQGLRLIYYSQIVNDFQKGDIAEGYSVSREKKESFPLTVTSAQKNPTAFYLCASSTQRTGRYGYTFGSGTRLTVV.

This clonotype is classed as medium-sized. The chain employs TRBV11-3 and TRBJ2-5; tentatively, D is TRBD1 (6 bases). Germline V CDR1 and CDR2: SGHNT, YENEEA. The CDR3 totals 14 residues. Trimming pared 5 bases from V and 5 bases from J, leaving 15 bases between. The CDR3 region has the DNA TGTGCCAGCAGCCCGACCAGGGGTTTCGAGACCCAGTACTTC. Its translation is CASSPTRGFETQYF. Together with reference TRBV11-3 and TRBJ2-5, the CDR3 gives the full variable domain: EAGVVQSPRYKIIEKKQPVAFWCNPISGHNTLYWYLQNLGQGPELLIRYENEEAVDDSQLPKDRFSAERLKGVDSTLKIQPAELGDSAVYLCASSPTRGFETQYFGPGTRLLVL.

This chain joins TRBV30 and TRBJ2-1; D possibly corresponds to TRBD2 (5 bases). This CDR3 is 14 amino acids long. Looked up from germline, CDR1 is GTSNPN and CDR2 is SVGIG (reference sequence). V lost 1 base, J lost 6 bases, and 13 bases lay in between. CDR3 sequence: CAWSAGRDGNEQFF. In DNA, the CDR3 is TGTGCCTGGAGTGCAGGCCGGGATGGCAATGAGCAGTTCTTC. Looking up the rest from reference TRBV30 and TRBJ2-1 gives the full variable domain: SQTIHQWPATLVQPVGSPLSLECTVEGTSNPNLYWYRQAAGRGLQLLFYSVGIGQISSEVPQNLSASRPQDRQFILSSKKLLLSDSGFYLCAWSAGRDGNEQFFGPGTRLTVL.

The chain recombines TRBV6-1 with TRBJ2-1, with D hard to call. CDR1 is MNHNS, CDR2 SASEGT, per germline. There are 15 residues in the CDR3. The V gene lost 3 bases and the J gene lost 0 bases, with 9 bases spanning the gap. The CDR3 DNA reads as TGTGCCAGCAGTGAGAACTCAGACTCCTACAATGAGCAGTTCTTC. This sequence encodes CASSENSDSYNEQFF.

V gene TRBV7-3 combines with J gene TRBJ2-2, with D tentatively TRBD2 (6 bases). Germline-derived CDR1 and CDR2 are SGHTA and FQGTGA. The CDR3 runs 14 residues. V was trimmed by 2 bases and J by 5 bases, leaving 9 bases between them. The CDR3 loop is CASSLPGRTGELFF. CDR3 DNA sequence: TGTGCCAGCAGCTTACCAGGGAGGACCGGGGAGCTGTTTTTT.

The chain recombines TRBV2 with TRBJ2-1; the D is unclear. Trimming shortened V by 4 bases and J by 5 bases, and 15 bases separated the two germline ends. The CDR3 has 15 amino acids. Germline CDR1 is SNHLY and CDR2 is FYNNEI. CDR3 bases: TGTGCCAGCAGTGTTTTGCTTTGGGATAACAATGAGCAGTTCTTC. Translated: CASSVLLWDNNEQFF. Looking up the rest from reference TRBV2 and TRBJ2-1 gives the full variable domain: EPEVTQTPSHQVTQMGQEVILRCVPISNHLYFYWYRQILGQKVEFLVSFYNNEISEKSEIFDDQFSVERPDGSNFTLKIRSTKLEDSAMYFCASSVLLWDNNEQFFGPGTRLTVL.

The chain joins TRBV27 to TRBJ1-1; no definite D call. V was shortened by 2 bases and J by 7 bases, with 14 bases between the two germline ends. The CDR3 runs to 14 residues. Germline V lookup: CDR1 MNHEY, CDR2 SMNVEV (reference sequence). The CDR3 protein is CASSLKIQTHEAFF. CDR3 DNA: TGTGCCAGCAGTTTAAAGATTCAGACCCATGAAGCTTTCTTT.

In its sample, this clonotype was seen once. V usage is TRBV29-1 and J usage is TRBJ1-1; no clear D. Trimming left V 5 bases short and J 6 bases short, with 13 bases between. The V gene's germline CDR1 is SQVTM and CDR2 ANQGSEA. The CDR3 length is 12 residues. The CDR3 region is CSVRRSDPEAFF. The CDR3 DNA reads as TGCAGCGTTCGACGGTCCGACCCTGAAGCTTTCTTT.

The chain uses TRBV7-2 and TRBJ2-7; D might be TRBD2 (5 bases). Trimming shortened V by 2 bases and J by 1 base, and 12 bases separated the two germline ends. Germline CDR1 reads SGHTA; CDR2 reads FQGNSA. The CDR3 is made up of 15 amino acids. CDR3 protein: CASSLLLRASYEQYF. The CDR3 DNA follows: TGTGCCAGCAGCTTATTGTTGAGGGCATCCTACGAGCAGTACTTC.

This clonotype was counted a few times. V usage is TRBV6-8 and J usage is TRBJ2-1; D is possibly TRBD1 (5 bases). V shed 0 bases and J shed 2 bases, with 5 bases lying between them. This CDR3 comprises 14 residues. Germline V gives CDR1 MNHGY, CDR2 SAAAGT. In DNA form, the CDR3 reads TGTGCCAGCAGTTACTCGGGGCCCTACAATGAGCAGTTCTTC. Its translation: CASSYSGPYNEQFF.

The chain couples TRBV30 to TRBJ1-4, with D perhaps matching TRBD1 (5 bases). The germline V and J ends were trimmed by 8 bases and 8 bases, with 18 bases remaining between them. Germline loops: CDR1 GTSNPN, CDR2 SVGIG (reference sequence). CDR3 length equals 13 residues. CDR3 protein: CAGGTSGAEKLFF. As DNA, the CDR3 is TGTGCCGGAGGGACCTCGGGTGCGGAAAAACTGTTTTTT.

This chain uses TRBV9 with TRBJ2-5; 12 nucleotides align to TRBD2. The CDR3 runs 13 residues. Trimming at V came to 2 bases and at J to 7 bases, leaving 0 bases not matched to a gene. Germline V lookup: CDR1 SGDLS, CDR2 YYNGEE. CDR3 sequence: CASSVGLAGTQYF. CDR3 nucleotide sequence: TGTGCCAGCAGCGTGGGACTAGCGGGGACCCAGTACTTC.

There are a few counts of this clonotype. The chain uses TRBV20-1 and TRBJ1-2, with 8 bases matching TRBD1. The CDR3 is 13 amino acids. Germline V gene data show CDR1 as DFQATT and CDR2 as SNEGSKA (reference sequence). Trimming took 4 bases from V and 7 from J; bases not matched to a gene: 8. The CDR3 nucleotides read TGCAGTGCTAAATCCGGCAGGGGGCTTGGCTACACCTTC. Its protein product is CSAKSGRGLGYTF.

There are many counts of this clonotype. The J gene is TRBJ2-1, the V gene TRBV7-2, with D unclear. The length of the CDR3 is 13 residues. Trimming removed 4 bases from V and 9 bases from J, with 13 bases in between. Germline CDR1 and CDR2: SGHTA and FQGNSA. CDR3 DNA sequence: TGTGCCAGCAGCTGGGTTCGGTGGGGTGAGCAGTTCTTC. This encodes CASSWVRWGEQFF.

This sequence joins TRBV6-2 or TRBV6-3 and TRBJ2-4, with D possibly being TRBD1 (6 bases). Trimming removed 5 bases at V and 9 bases at J, with 17 bases between. CDR1 is MNHEY, CDR2 SVGEGT, per germline. The length of the CDR3 is 14 residues. The CDR3 sequence: CASSPRDTFLIQYF. CDR3 DNA sequence: TGTGCCAGCAGTCCCCGGGACACGTTTCTCATTCAGTACTTC.

This rearrangement joins TRBV4-3 to TRBJ2-7, with D perhaps matching TRBD1 (6 bases). Germline V gene lookup returns CDR1 LGHNA and CDR2 YSLEER. V was pared by 0 bases and J by 3 bases, with 27 bases between. This CDR3 is 20 amino acids long. The chain's CDR3 is CASSQERLVDRRSSCYEQYF. As DNA, the CDR3 is TGCGCCAGCAGCCAAGAAAGATTAGTGGACAGAAGATCTTCTTGCTACGAGCAGTACTTC.

The rearrangement links TRBV6-6 to TRBJ1-2; D remains unclear. Looked up from germline, CDR1 is MNHNY and CDR2 is SVGAGI (reference sequence). CDR3 length: 14 amino acids. Trimming stripped 7 bases from V and 2 bases from J, with 14 bases between. The CDR3: CASTTQPGNYGYTF. The DNA of the CDR3 is TGTGCCAGCACCACGCAACCAGGCAACTATGGCTACACCTTC.